This T cell receptor beta chain was obtained from a study of blood T cell repertoires in COVID-19. Study-level information: Material from acute and convalescent COVID-19 was sourced from the United States, Italy and Spain.

The CDR3 is 12 residues long. Deletions cut 3 bases from V and 7 bases from J, with 9 bases between. In the original analysis: Estimation of nucleated cell counts relied on the amplification of reference gene primers. Libraries were prepared by immunoSEQ multiplex PCR; TCRdb keeps only in-frame clonotypes and omits some of them. V, J and clone size derive from that table, while D and trimming were established from the DNA sequence. The sample shows about 240,000 clones, roughly four fifths of them seen only once. The sequence was obtained from a woman in her 70s with acute or convalescent COVID-19. Sequenced sample: peripheral blood. The chain joins TRBV12-3 or TRBV12-4 to TRBJ1-1; D uncertain. Here the CDR3 reads CASSFWTSEAFF. In DNA, the CDR3 is TGTGCCAGCAGTTTCTGGACTAGTGAAGCTTTCTTT.